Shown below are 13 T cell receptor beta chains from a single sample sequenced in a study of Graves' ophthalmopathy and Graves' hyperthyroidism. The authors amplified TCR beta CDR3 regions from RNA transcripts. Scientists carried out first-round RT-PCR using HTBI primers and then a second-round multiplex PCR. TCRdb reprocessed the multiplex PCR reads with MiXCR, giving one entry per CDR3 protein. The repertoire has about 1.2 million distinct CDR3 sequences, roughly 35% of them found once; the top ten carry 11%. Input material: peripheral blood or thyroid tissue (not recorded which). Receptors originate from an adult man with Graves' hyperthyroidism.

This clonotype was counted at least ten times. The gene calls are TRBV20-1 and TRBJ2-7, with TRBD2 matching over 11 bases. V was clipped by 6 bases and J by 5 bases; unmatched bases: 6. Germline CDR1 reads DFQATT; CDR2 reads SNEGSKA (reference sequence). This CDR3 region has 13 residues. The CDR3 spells CSAATSGVNEQYF. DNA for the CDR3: TGCAGTGCGGCGACTAGCGGGGTAAACGAGCAGTACTTC.

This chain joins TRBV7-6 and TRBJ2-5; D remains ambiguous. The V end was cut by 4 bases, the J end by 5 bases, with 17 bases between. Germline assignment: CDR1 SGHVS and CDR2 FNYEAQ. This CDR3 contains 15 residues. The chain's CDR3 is CASSSNLGVGETQYF. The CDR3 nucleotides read TGTGCCAGCAGCTCCAACCTTGGGGTCGGTGAGACCCAGTACTTC. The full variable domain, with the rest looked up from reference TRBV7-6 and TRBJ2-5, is GAGVSQSPRYKVTKRGQDVALRCDPISGHVSLYWYRQALGQGPEFLTYFNYEAQQDKSGLPNDRFSAERPEGSISTLTIQRTEQRDSAMYRCASSSNLGVGETQYFGPGTRLLVL.

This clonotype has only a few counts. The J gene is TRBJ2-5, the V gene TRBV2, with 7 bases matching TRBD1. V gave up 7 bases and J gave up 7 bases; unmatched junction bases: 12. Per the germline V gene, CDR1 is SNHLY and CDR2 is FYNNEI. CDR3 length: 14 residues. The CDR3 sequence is CASIFRQGYGTQYF. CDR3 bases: TGTGCCAGCATTTTCCGACAGGGCTACGGGACCCAGTACTTC.

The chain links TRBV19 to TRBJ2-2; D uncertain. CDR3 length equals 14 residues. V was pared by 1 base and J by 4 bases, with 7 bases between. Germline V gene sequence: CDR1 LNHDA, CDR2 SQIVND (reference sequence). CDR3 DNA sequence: TGTGCCAGTAGTATAGGGTTTGGCACCGGGGAGCTGTTTTTT. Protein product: CASSIGFGTGELFF.

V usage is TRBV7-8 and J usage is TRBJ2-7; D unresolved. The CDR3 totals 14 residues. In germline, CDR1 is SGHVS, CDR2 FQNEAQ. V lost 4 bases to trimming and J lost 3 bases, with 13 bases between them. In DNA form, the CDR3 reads TGTGCCAGCAGCTCCTTCGGACCGATCTACGAGCAGTACTTC. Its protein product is CASSSFGPIYEQYF. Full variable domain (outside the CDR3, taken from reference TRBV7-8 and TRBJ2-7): GAGVSQSPRYKVAKRGQDVALRCDPISGHVSLFWYQQALGQGPEFLTYFQNEAQLDKSGLPSDRFFAERPEGSVSTLKIQRTQQEDSAVYLCASSSFGPIYEQYFGPGTRLTVT.

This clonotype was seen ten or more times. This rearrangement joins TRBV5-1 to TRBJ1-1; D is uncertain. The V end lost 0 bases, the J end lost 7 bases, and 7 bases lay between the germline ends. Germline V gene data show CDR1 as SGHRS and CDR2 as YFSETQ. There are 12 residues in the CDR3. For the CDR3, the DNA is TGCGCCAGCAGCTTGGACGGCTTTGAAGCTTTCTTT. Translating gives CASSLDGFEAFF.

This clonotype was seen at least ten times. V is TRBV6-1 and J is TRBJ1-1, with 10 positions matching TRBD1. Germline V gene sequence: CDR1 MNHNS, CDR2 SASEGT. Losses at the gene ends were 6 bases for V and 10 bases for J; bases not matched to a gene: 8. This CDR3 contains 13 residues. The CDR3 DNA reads TGTGCCAGCAGCGGACAGGGGGAGAGGGGAGCTTTCTTT. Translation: CASSGQGERGAFF.

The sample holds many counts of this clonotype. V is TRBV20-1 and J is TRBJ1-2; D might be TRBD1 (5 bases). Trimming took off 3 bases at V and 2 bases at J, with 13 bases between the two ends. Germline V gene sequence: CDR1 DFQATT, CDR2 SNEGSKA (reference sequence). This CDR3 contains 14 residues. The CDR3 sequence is CSASSTVLNYGYTF. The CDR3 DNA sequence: TGCAGTGCTAGTTCGACAGTACTCAACTATGGCTACACCTTC.

For the CDR3, the DNA is TGCAGCGCTAGACTAGCGGGAGGACAGGGCAAGGAGACCCAGTACTTC. Translating gives CSARLAGGQGKETQYF. V gene TRBV29-1 combines with J gene TRBJ2-5; TRBD2 aligns across 13 bases. J lost 5 bases, V lost 7 bases, and 13 bases had no gene match. Germline V gene sequence: CDR1 SQVTM, CDR2 ANQGSEA. There are 16 residues in the CDR3.

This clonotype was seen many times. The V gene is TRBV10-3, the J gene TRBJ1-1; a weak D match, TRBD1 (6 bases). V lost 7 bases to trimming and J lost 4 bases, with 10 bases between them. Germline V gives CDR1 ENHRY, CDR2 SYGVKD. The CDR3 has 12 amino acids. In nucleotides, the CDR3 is TGTGCCATCAAGGGGGTCGGCACTGAAGCTTTCTTT. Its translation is CAIKGVGTEAFF.

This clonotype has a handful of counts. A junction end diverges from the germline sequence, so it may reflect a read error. The CDR3 protein is CASSPGQGQGIGGGNTIYF. The CDR3 nucleotides are TGTGCCAGCAGTCCCGGCCAGGGACAGGGGATCGGGGGTGGAAACACCATATATTTT. This chain uses TRBV10-3 with TRBJ1-3, with TRBD1 matching over 10 bases. The CDR3 is made up of 19 amino acids. Germline values: CDR1 ENHRY, CDR2 SYGVKD.

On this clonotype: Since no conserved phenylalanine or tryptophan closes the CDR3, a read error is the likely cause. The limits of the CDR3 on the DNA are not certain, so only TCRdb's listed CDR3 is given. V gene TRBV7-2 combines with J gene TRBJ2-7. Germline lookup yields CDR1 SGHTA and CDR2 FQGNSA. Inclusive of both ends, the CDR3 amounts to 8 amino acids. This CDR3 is CASSFSMG.

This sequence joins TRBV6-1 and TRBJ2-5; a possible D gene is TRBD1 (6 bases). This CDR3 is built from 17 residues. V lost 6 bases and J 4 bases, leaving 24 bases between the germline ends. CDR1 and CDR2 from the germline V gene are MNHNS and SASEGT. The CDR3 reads CASSIGRGGRAGETQYF. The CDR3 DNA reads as TGTGCCAGCAGCATTGGCCGAGGGGGTAGGGCCGGAGAGACCCAGTACTTC.